This entry is about one T cell receptor beta chain. Its antigen is as yet unknown. Patients were aged 18 to 65, had disease duration under 2 months, and had newly diagnosed hyperthyroidism. Orbital computed tomography, thyroid ultrasound, serum thyroxine and TRAb, and clinical symptoms together informed the diagnoses. CDR1 LGHNA and CDR2 YSLEER come from the germline V gene. The CDR3 runs to 15 residues. Trimming cost V 3 bases and J 6 bases; bases outside gene matches: 7. These data originate in a study of T cells in Graves' hyperthyroidism and ophthalmopathy. Study findings and constraints: Blood shared most expanded thyroid clonotypes above 0.001. In simple terms, a model built on 13 V-J features told ophthalmopathy apart from stable hyperthyroidism.

Researchers amplified the TCR beta CDR3 regions from RNA transcripts. Carried out on the TCR CDR3, a first-round RT-PCR used the HTBI primer set. TCRdb re-analysed the multiplex PCR reads in MiXCR, keeping a single row per CDR3 protein. The profile covers approximately 590,000 distinct CDR3 sequences, with 35% to 55% appearing a single time and nearly 8.5% taken by the ten largest. The sample consisted of peripheral blood or thyroid tissue (not recorded which). The rearrangement links TRBV4-3 to TRBJ2-5; 10 bases map to TRBD1. The sequence was obtained from a woman between 18 and 29 years old with Graves' hyperthyroidism. The CDR3 here is CASSHNRDRGQTQYF. In DNA form, the CDR3 reads TGCGCCAGCAGCCACAACAGGGACAGGGGCCAGACCCAGTACTTC.